This T cell receptor beta chain was recorded in a study of blood T cells in healthy people across ages. Study-wide findings and caveats: TCR beta diversity tracked closely with naive T cell percentage. More naive CD4+ cells and higher diversity marked long-lived donors relative to aged donors.

CDR3 length equals 16 residues. Germline V gene lookup returns CDR1 SGHTA and CDR2 FQGTGA. Using a J-beta primer mix together with a sample-barcoded 5' primer, a second PCR was run for about 7 to 12 cycles. In TCRdb, the 5' RACE reads were re-called with MiXCR into one record per CDR3 protein. The table lists approximately 1,100,000 distinct CDR3 sequences, under 45% of them singletons. Donation came from healthy Caucasian individuals in Russia who were aged about 6 to 90. PBMCs numbering at least 6 million were isolated per sample. This clonotype was picked up one time. The antigen is unknown. Sequences were obtained from blood. This sequence joins TRBV7-3 and TRBJ2-1, with TRBD2 as a possible D gene (6 bases). The DNA end is more similar to TRBJ2-7, so the J call may be wrong. The source of this sequence is a woman in her sixties in good health. The CDR3 sequence is CASSLSRGSSYNEQYF. CDR3 coding DNA: TGTGCCAGCAGCTTAAGTCGGGGGAGCTCCTACAATGAGCAGTACTTC.